Listed here is a single TCR beta chain. Its specificity is unknown. The sample is drawn from a study of cytomegalovirus exposure and HLA in healthy donors. Whole-study results and caveats: Another analysis was done later, and it associated around 16,000 TCR beta sequences with HLA alleles at 0.05 false discovery rate. Follow-up analysis later connected one missense variant in DCLRE1C with trimming of TCR beta V- and J-genes. In an earlier analysis, most TCR beta V segments were productive about 87% or about 30% of the time.

This CDR3 contains 14 residues. V lost 5 bases, J lost 6 bases, and 7 bases stayed unmatched. Per the germline V gene, CDR1 is SGDLS and CDR2 is YYNGEE. Use of 60 Vbeta and 13 Jbeta primers characterized the PCR. TCRdb keeps only in-frame clones here, not all; method: immunoSEQ multiplex PCR. The top ten hold around 7% of the sample, which has 120,000 to 150,000 clones, 79% seen once. V usage is TRBV9 and J usage is TRBJ2-4; 8 bases map to TRBD2. The source material was PBMCs. This clonotype was sampled from a woman aged 35 to 49 in good health and CMV-seropositive. The CDR3 reads CASSPTLAGNIQYF. The DNA for the CDR3 is TGTGCCAGCAGTCCAACCCTAGCGGGAAACATTCAGTACTTC.